This entry lists 14 T cell receptor beta chains sequenced from one sample in a study of T cell responses to AZD1222 COVID-19 vaccine. Only in-frame clones appear in the TCRdb table, and some are missing; sequencing was by immunoSEQ multiplex PCR. Among about 85,000 clones listed, 86% were seen once. Specimen: peripheral blood, collected on day 0 of AZD1222 vaccination. All receptors derive from an adult in good health.

This clone was seen repeatedly, ten times or more. The chain employs TRBV28 and TRBJ1-5, with a weak D call TRBD1 (5 bases). CDR1 is MDHEN and CDR2 is SYDVKM in the germline V gene. The CDR3 runs to 14 residues. Trimming removed 6 bases from V and 2 bases from J, with 11 bases in between. DNA for the CDR3: TGTGCCAGCAGCCCGGGGACGGGCAATCAGCCCCAGCATTTT. Protein sequence: CASSPGTGNQPQHF.

The gene calls are TRBV2 and TRBJ1-2; D remains ambiguous. CDR3 length: 13 amino acids. The germline CDR1 and CDR2 sequences are SNHLY and FYNNEI. Deletions cut 5 bases from V and 8 bases from J, with 15 bases between. The CDR3 nucleotides read TGTGCCAGCAGTTCCGCTGGACGGAGGGGCTACACCTTC. This codes for CASSSAGRRGYTF. The full variable domain, with the rest looked up from reference TRBV2 and TRBJ1-2, is EPEVTQTPSHQVTQMGQEVILRCVPISNHLYFYWYRQILGQKVEFLVSFYNNEISEKSEIFDDQFSVERPDGSNFTLKIRSTKLEDSAMYFCASSSAGRRGYTFGSGTRLTVV.

This clone was seen a handful of times. This chain joins TRBV5-1 and TRBJ1-3; TRBD1 is a possible D gene (6 bases). The CDR3 sequence is 13 residues long. Germline V lookup: CDR1 SGHRS, CDR2 YFSETQ. V was trimmed by 5 bases and J by 1 base, leaving 7 bases between them. In DNA form, the CDR3 reads TGCGCCAGCAGGGGGACATCTGGAAACACCATATATTTT. This gives the protein CASRGTSGNTIYF.

The chain uses TRBV15 and TRBJ1-4, with TRBD1 matching over 8 bases. V shed 0 bases and J 7 bases; nucleotides not matched to a gene: 7. This CDR3 spans 16 amino acids. The V gene's germline CDR1 is LNHNV and CDR2 YYDKDF (reference sequence). Here the CDR3 reads CATSRDLGQGTEKLFF. In DNA form, the CDR3 reads TGTGCCACCAGCAGAGATCTCGGACAGGGAACTGAAAAACTGTTTTTT. Supplemented by reference TRBV15 and TRBJ1-4, the full variable domain reads DAMVIQNPRYQVTQFGKPVTLSCSQTLNHNVMYWYQQKSSQAPKLLFHYYDKDFNNEADTPDNFQSRRPNTSFCFLDIRSPGLGDTAMYLCATSRDLGQGTEKLFFGSGTQLSVL.

The chain joins TRBV29-1 to TRBJ1-1; D unclear. The CDR3 length is 13 residues. The germline V gene has CDR1 SQVTM and CDR2 ANQGSEA. Between the trimmed V and J ends, which lost 3 bases and 2 bases, there was a span of 10 bases. CDR3 region: CSVDGEVNTEAFF. In nucleotides, the CDR3 is TGCAGCGTTGATGGCGAGGTCAACACTGAAGCTTTCTTT. Using reference TRBV29-1 and TRBJ1-1 for the parts outside the CDR3, the full variable domain is SAVISQKPSRDICQRGTSLTIQCQVDSQVTMMFWYRQQPGQSLTLIATANQGSEATYESGFVIDKFPISRPNLTFSTLTVSNMSPEDSSIYLCSVDGEVNTEAFFGQGTRLTVV.

The genes are TRBV27 and TRBJ2-1; no firm D call. The CDR3 consists of 13 residues. Germline-derived CDR1 and CDR2 are MNHEY and SMNVEV (reference sequence). The V end was cut by 5 bases, the J end by 7 bases, with 12 bases between. CDR3 loop: CASSLTETNEQFF. For the CDR3, the DNA is TGTGCCAGCAGTCTTACAGAAACTAATGAGCAGTTCTTC.

The genes are TRBV5-1 and TRBJ1-1; D ambiguous. CDR3 length equals 16 residues. From germline, CDR1 is SGHRS and CDR2 YFSETQ. Trimming cost V 0 bases and J 5 bases, with 17 bases left between them. This chain's CDR3 is CASSLEVTAMGTEAFF. The CDR3 nucleotides are TGCGCCAGCAGCTTGGAAGTCACCGCCATGGGAACTGAAGCTTTCTTT.

This clone showed up just a few times. The gene calls are TRBV27 and TRBJ2-7; TRBD2 aligns across 12 bases. Germline V CDR1 and CDR2: MNHEY, SMNVEV (reference sequence). The junction had 6 bases not matched to a gene; V was cut back by 5 bases and J by 7 bases. CDR3 length equals 14 residues. The CDR3 here is CASSQTSGGLEQYF. The CDR3 DNA reads as TGTGCCAGCAGTCAGACTAGCGGGGGACTAGAGCAGTACTTC.

This sequence joins TRBV6-4 and TRBJ1-2; 9 positions match TRBD1. V dropped 2 bases and J dropped 4; count of bases not matched to a gene: 2. The CDR3 contains 14 residues. Germline CDR1 reads MRHNA; CDR2 reads SNTAGT. This CDR3 reads CASSDGQGSYGYTF. CDR3 in DNA: TGTGCCAGCAGTGACGGACAGGGGTCCTATGGCTACACCTTC.

V usage is TRBV3-1 (or the pseudogene TRBV3-2) and J usage is TRBJ2-2, with unresolved D. The CDR3 runs to 12 residues. The V end lost 6 bases, the J end lost 7 bases, and 9 bases lay between the germline ends. Looked up from germline, CDR1 is LGHDT and CDR2 is YNNKEL (reference sequence). CDR3 DNA: TGTGCCAGCAGGGATCTCAGCGGGGAGCTGTTTTTT. Amino acid sequence: CASRDLSGELFF.

The rearrangement joins TRBV28 to TRBJ2-5; D is ambiguous. CDR3 size: 12 residues. The V gene lost 10 bases and the J gene lost 5 bases, with 14 bases spanning the gap. Germline loops: CDR1 MDHEN, CDR2 SYDVKM. The CDR3 bases are TGTGCCACCGCCTTTGCGGTTGAGACCCAGTACTTC. Amino acids: CATAFAVETQYF.

The chain recombines TRBV7-2 with TRBJ2-7, with 12 positions matching TRBD2. The CDR3 spans 17 residues. With 5 bases clipped from V and 3 bases from J, the junction kept 11 bases outside the gene matches. In germline, CDR1 is SGHTA, CDR2 FQGNSA. CDR3 protein: CASSPAGLAGTRYEQYF. The DNA of the CDR3 is TGTGCCAGCAGCCCAGCAGGACTAGCGGGGACCCGCTACGAGCAGTACTTC. Using reference TRBV7-2 and TRBJ2-7 for the parts outside the CDR3, the full variable domain is GAGVSQSPSNKVTEKGKDVELRCDPISGHTALYWYRQSLGQGLEFLIYFQGNSAPDKSGLPSDRFSAERTGGSVSTLTIQRTQQEDSAVYLCASSPAGLAGTRYEQYFGPGTRLTVT.

The chain couples TRBV5-1 to TRBJ1-1; 11 nucleotides line up with TRBD1. With V trimmed by 4 bases and J by 0 bases, 5 bases remained unmatched. The CDR3 covers 16 residues. In germline, CDR1 is SGHRS, CDR2 YFSETQ. CDR3 sequence reads: CASSVRTGGMNTEAFF. CDR3 coding DNA: TGCGCCAGCAGCGTTAGGACAGGGGGCATGAACACTGAAGCTTTCTTT. Drawing the rest from reference TRBV5-1 and TRBJ1-1, the complete variable domain is KAGVTQTPRYLIKTRGQQVTLSCSPISGHRSVSWYQQTPGQGLQFLFEYFSETQRNKGNFPGRFSGRQFSNSRSEMNVSTLELGDSALYLCASSVRTGGMNTEAFFGQGTRLTVV.

The chain joins TRBV7-9 to TRBJ1-4; 8 nucleotides agree with TRBD1. This CDR3 has 15 residues. J gave up 4 bases and V 5 bases, and 6 bases lay outside the gene matches. Per germline, CDR1 SEHNR and CDR2 FQNEAQ (reference sequence). This chain's CDR3 is CASSTSDRVNEKLFF. CDR3 nucleotide sequence: TGTGCCAGCAGCACCTCGGACAGGGTTAATGAAAAACTGTTTTTT. Supplemented by reference TRBV7-9 and TRBJ1-4, the full variable domain reads DTGVSQNPRHKITKRGQNVTFRCDPISEHNRLYWYRQTLGQGPEFLTYFQNEAQLEKSRLLSDRFSAERPKGSFSTLEIQRTEQGDSAMYLCASSTSDRVNEKLFFGSGTQLSVL.